These 11 T cell receptor beta chains came from one sample sequenced in a study of cytomegalovirus exposure and HLA in healthy donors. Use of 60 Vbeta and 13 Jbeta primers characterized the PCR. Profiled with immunoSEQ multiplex PCR; TCRdb holds only in-frame clones, not every one. The sample includes 150,000 to 200,000 clones, nearly 80% of them seen just once. What was sequenced was PBMCs. The receptors derive from a man aged 50 to 59 in good health and CMV-seropositive.

This clone was seen more than once but under ten times. This chain links TRBV7-2 with TRBJ1-5; unclear D gene. This CDR3 spans 12 amino acids. V lost 4 bases and J 7 bases, leaving 8 bases between the germline ends. Germline CDR1 and CDR2: SGHTA and FQGNSA. The CDR3 loop is CASSYDEQPQHF. The DNA of the CDR3 is TGTGCCAGCAGCTACGATGAGCAGCCCCAGCATTTT.

This clone was recorded a few times. The J gene is TRBJ1-1, the V gene TRBV4-2, with D possibly being TRBD1 (5 bases). Trimming pared 0 bases from V and 5 bases from J, leaving 10 bases between. The CDR3 has 14 residues. The V gene's germline CDR1 is LGHNA and CDR2 YNFKEQ. CDR3 loop: CASSQEGGVTEAFF. For the CDR3, the DNA is TGTGCCAGCAGCCAAGAAGGAGGGGTGACTGAAGCTTTCTTT.

The rearrangement joins TRBV19 to TRBJ2-2; D possibly corresponds to TRBD1 (5 bases). Trimming removed 8 bases from V and 3 bases from J, with 16 bases in between. CDR1 is LNHDA and CDR2 is SQIVND in the germline V gene (reference sequence). This CDR3 comprises 15 residues. The CDR3 loop reads CASGNLGLDTGELFF. The CDR3 region has the DNA TGTGCCAGTGGGAACCTGGGGCTGGACACCGGGGAGCTGTTTTTT. The whole variable domain, remainder taken from reference TRBV19 and TRBJ2-2, is DGGITQSPKYLFRKEGQNVTLSCEQNLNHDAMYWYRQDPGQGLRLIYYSQIVNDFQKGDIAEGYSVSREKKESFPLTVTSAQKNPTAFYLCASGNLGLDTGELFFGEGSRLTVL.

The rearrangement links TRBV7-8 to TRBJ1-4; 9 bases align to TRBD1. CDR1 and CDR2 (germline): SGHVS, FQNEAQ. Germline trimming cut 3 bases from V and 11 bases from J; bases unmatched to any gene: 7. The CDR3 has 14 amino acids. CDR3 in amino acids: CASSLDRGSEKLFF. The CDR3, as DNA: TGTGCCAGCAGCTTGGACAGGGGTTCGGAGAAACTGTTTTTT.

A few counts support this clone. This chain links TRBV2 with TRBJ1-1, with D uncertain. Germline V gives CDR1 SNHLY, CDR2 FYNNEI. V lost 4 bases to trimming and J lost 7 bases, with 7 bases between them. The CDR3 is made up of 11 amino acids. For the CDR3, the DNA is TGTGCCAGCAGTGTCAGGAATGAAGCTTTCTTT. Translated, it gives CASSVRNEAFF.

The CDR3 loop is CASSPWRLERYEQYF. The CDR3 DNA sequence: TGTGCCAGCAGTCCGTGGCGACTTGAGCGCTACGAGCAGTACTTC. This chain uses TRBV7-6 with TRBJ2-7; D is ambiguous. The germline gives CDR1 SGHVS, CDR2 FNYEAQ. This CDR3 has 15 residues. Deletions cut 6 bases from V and 3 bases from J, with 18 bases between.

This rearrangement joins TRBV9 to TRBJ2-1, with D uncertain. Trimming shortened V by 1 base and J by 2 bases, and 16 bases separated the two germline ends. CDR1 is SGDLS, CDR2 YYNGEE, per germline. The CDR3 consists of 17 residues. CDR3 DNA: TGTGCCAGCAGCGTAAGGTCCGGCGGAAGTGCCTACAATGAGCAGTTCTTC. Amino acids: CASSVRSGGSAYNEQFF.

The genes are TRBV10-2 and TRBJ2-3; D gene uncertain. The CDR3 is 14 residues long. V lost 3 bases and J lost 0, with 7 bases in between. Germline values: CDR1 WSHSY, CDR2 SAAADI. The CDR3 loop reads CASSDSVSTDTQYF. CDR3 DNA sequence: TGCGCCAGCAGTGATTCGGTTAGCACAGATACGCAGTATTTT.

This clone showed up just once. The V and J genes are TRBV27 and TRBJ2-3, with 9 bases aligning to TRBD1. V gave up 8 bases and J gave up 7 bases; unmatched junction bases: 7. There are 13 residues in the CDR3. Germline values: CDR1 MNHEY, CDR2 SMNVEV (reference sequence). The CDR3 region is CASRDRVANTQYF. CDR3 nucleotide sequence: TGTGCCAGCCGGGACAGGGTGGCCAATACGCAGTATTTT.

This rearrangement joins TRBV28 to TRBJ1-5; 12 bases match TRBD1. Trimming took 4 bases from V and 6 from J; bases not matched to a gene: 7. CDR3 size: 16 residues. CDR1 and CDR2 (germline): MDHEN, SYDVKM. The CDR3 loop reads CASSWGTGGAGQPQHF. Written as DNA, the CDR3 is TGTGCCAGCAGTTGGGGGACAGGGGGCGCGGGTCAGCCCCAGCATTTT.

The chain is built from TRBV6-5 and TRBJ1-2, with 9 bases that match TRBD1. The V segment lost 5 bases and the J segment 1 base; nucleotides outside the gene matches: 5. CDR1 MNHEY and CDR2 SVGAGI come from the germline V gene. The CDR3 has 15 amino acids. As DNA, the CDR3 is TGTGCCAGCAGTCCTACAGGGGGCTTTAACTATGGCTACACCTTC. It codes for CASSPTGGFNYGYTF.